This T cell receptor beta chain was captured in a study of shared T cell receptors in the human thymus. Clones were read by immunoSEQ multiplex PCR, and TCRdb kept only the in-frame ones, dropping some. The sample contains approximately 660,000 clones, roughly 88% of which appear only once. CDR1 and CDR2 (germline): MRHNA, SNTAGT. J was trimmed by 5 bases and V by 6 bases; bases with no gene match: 6. There are 15 residues in the CDR3. This clone has only one observation. The same sample was also studied in work on human thymus T cells. As reported in that work: Corrective cardiac surgery supplied the resected thymus tissue. Biased V and J segment usage appeared in thymus and peripheral blood.

The material sequenced was thymocytes. J is TRBJ2-3 and V is TRBV6-4; TRBD2 matches at 12 bases. This clonotype was obtained from a boy less than two years old with a congenital heart defect. CDR3 sequence (DNA): TGTGCCAGCAGGCGACTAGCGGGGGCCAAAGATACGCAGTATTTT. Amino acids: CASRRLAGAKDTQYF.